Sequencing of this TCR beta chain was carried out in a study of cytomegalovirus exposure and HLA in healthy donors (dated by TCRdb to 2016 to 2017). As for the study more broadly: According to a later analysis, the roughly 130 validation repertoires were produced on the same platform as the 666 repertoires of the first cohort. The study aimed to test whether signatures of past pathogen exposure could be identified by cataloging public T cell receptors. To predict cytomegalovirus infection status, the study combined high-throughput TCR immunosequencing, statistical association of individual TCRs with disease status, and machine learning. In addition to the first cohort of hundreds of subjects, a separate validation cohort of some 120 different subjects was used. On the study overall, not on this receptor specifically: The authors suggested that the approach could potentially be extended to other disease states and immunological phenotypes. Most TCR sequences were observed very rarely across donors, whereas some public TCRs were present in many individuals. Three of the identified cytomegalovirus-associated TCR beta chains were confirmed in vitro to be specific for cytomegalovirus antigens. The study gave a list of about 150 TCR beta chains associated with cytomegalovirus. Subsequent analysis determined that TCRs grouped into clusters in the first cohort also showed a tendency toward co-occurrence across the approximately 110 validation repertoires, and approximately 94% of cluster scores exceeded 0. A later analysis lacked HLA typing for the validation cohort, so it scored co-occurrence in that cohort across all 120 repertoires. Cytomegalovirus status was reported to be diagnosed by the classifier with high specificity and sensitivity in both the original and validation cohorts.

Receptor libraries were prepared by the immunoSEQ multiplex PCR assay. The original methods were these. A statistical classification framework was built for diagnosing cytomegalovirus status from the catalog of TCR beta chain sequences. As stored in TCRdb, this immuneACCESS dataset retains in-frame rearrangements with V and J assigned. A fraction of the clones does not appear; measured against another copy, unresolved V genes explain less than half of the discrepancy, and the remainder lacks a known reason. The V and J calls and clone size are taken from that table; D and trimming were inferred from the DNA. The sample includes approximately 260,000 clones, with roughly 85% observed a single time. The biggest ten clones account for approximately 1% of the sample. CDR1 and CDR2 were assigned from the germline V gene (reference sequence) as MNHNY and SVGAGI. The CDR3 covers 13 residues, taking in both the cysteine and the phenylalanine. Only the CDR3 region is kept as DNA, spanning 39 bases read in frame from base 1. The V end gives up 8 bases and the J end 9 bases, leaving 5 bases in the junction not matched to a gene.

The donors belonged to the validation cohort of 120 subjects, which was separate from the roughly 700-subject first cohort. On this clone itself: Which antigen it targets is not known. No base quality values were provided; no much bigger clone lies one nucleotide off.

The sequence came from a woman aged 18 to 35 in good health and CMV-seronegative. In this chain, TRBV6-6 is recombined with TRBJ1-6, with TRBD1 identical over 9 junction bases. The sequenced sample consisted of PBMCs. Read as DNA, the sequence is TGTGCCAGCTACGACAGGGGGGTTTCACCCCTCCACTTT. It codes for CASYDRGVSPLHF.